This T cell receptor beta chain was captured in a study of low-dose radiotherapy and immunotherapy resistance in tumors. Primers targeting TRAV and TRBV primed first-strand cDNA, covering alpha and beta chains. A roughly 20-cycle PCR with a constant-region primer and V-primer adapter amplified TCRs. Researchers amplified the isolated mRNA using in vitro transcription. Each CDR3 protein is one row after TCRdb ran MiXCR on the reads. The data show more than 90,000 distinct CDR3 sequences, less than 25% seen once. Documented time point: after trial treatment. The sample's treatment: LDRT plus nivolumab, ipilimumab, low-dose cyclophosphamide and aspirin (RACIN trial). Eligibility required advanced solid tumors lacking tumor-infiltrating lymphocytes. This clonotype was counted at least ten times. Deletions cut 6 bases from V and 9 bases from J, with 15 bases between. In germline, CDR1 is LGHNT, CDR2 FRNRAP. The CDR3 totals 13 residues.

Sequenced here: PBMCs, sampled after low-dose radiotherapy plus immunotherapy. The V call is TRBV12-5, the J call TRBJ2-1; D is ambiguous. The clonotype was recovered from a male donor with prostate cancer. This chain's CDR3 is CASGPVLGSEQFF. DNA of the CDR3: TGTGCTAGTGGGCCCGTGCTGGGCTCTGAGCAGTTCTTC.